Listed below are T cell receptor beta chains from one sample, sequenced in a study of T cell responses to AZD1222 COVID-19 vaccine. The data were produced by immunoSEQ multiplex PCR, yet TCRdb's version contains in-frame clones alone and is incomplete. The sample has some 80,000 clones, 70% to 90% seen once. The sequenced sample was peripheral blood, obtained 28 days after the second dose of the MenACWY control vaccine. These receptor sequences come from an adult who received the MenACWY meningococcal vaccine as a control. CDR3s include the opening cysteine and the closing phenylalanine or tryptophan. The D gene is left open where the match is weak. Clone size is not always given. Where it is, it says once, few, many or a class for expanded clones.

abundance,d_gene,v_gene,j_gene,CDR3nt,CDR3aa
NA,NA,TRBV5-6,TRBJ1-5,TGTGCCAGCAGCTTGATTTCAGGGAATCAGCCCCAGCATTTT,CASSLISGNQPQHF
NA,NA,TRBV7-9,TRBJ2-3,TGTGCCAGCAGTTCTAAGTGGGCAGATACGCAGTATTTT,CASSSKWADTQYF
NA,NA,TRBV10-3,TRBJ1-1,TGTGCCATCGGGGACGGGGGGAACACTGAAGCTTTCTTT,CAIGDGGNTEAFF
NA,NA,TRBV15,TRBJ1-6,TGTGCCACCAGCACACGGGGAAGGGACTCACCCCTCCACTTT,CATSTRGRDSPLHF
few,NA,TRBV19,TRBJ1-2,TGTGCCAGTAGTTGGAGTAACTATGGCTACACCTTC,CASSWSNYGYTF
NA,NA,TRBV18,TRBJ2-2,TGTGCCAGCTCACCTCGGACCGGACAGCCCGGGCGTGGGACCGGGGAGCTGTTTTTT,CASSPRTGQPGRGTGELFF
NA,NA,TRBV5-4,TRBJ2-1,TGTGCCAGCAGCATTTTCGGCAGGGCCTACAATGAGCAGTTCTTC,CASSIFGRAYNEQFF
NA,NA,TRBV4-2,TRBJ1-3,TGTGCCAGCGAGGTGGCGGCTGACTCTGGAAACACCATATATTTT,CASEVAADSGNTIYF
NA,TRBD2,TRBV9,TRBJ2-1,TGTGCCAGCAGCGTATCCCCTTGGACTAGCGACAATGAGCAGTTCTTC,CASSVSPWTSDNEQFF
NA,NA,TRBV7-7,TRBJ1-3,TGTGCCAGCAGCTTAGACAGGGTCGCTGGAAACACCATATATTTT,CASSLDRVAGNTIYF
NA,TRBD1,TRBV5-1,TRBJ2-3,TGCGCCAGCAGCTTACAGGGGGGAGCAGATACGCAGTATTTT,CASSLQGGADTQYF
NA,TRBD2,TRBV19,TRBJ2-2,TGTGCCAGTATTAGGGAGGGCAGGTACCCCGGGGAGCTGTTTTTT,CASIREGRYPGELFF
NA,NA,TRBV6-5,TRBJ1-1,TGTGCCAGCAGTTTACCGGAGAAAACTGAAGCTTTCTTT,CASSLPEKTEAFF
NA,TRBD1,TRBV10-1,TRBJ1-6,TGCGCCAGCAGTGACCTGACAGGGGCTTCTCATTCACCCCTCCACTTT,CASSDLTGASHSPLHF
NA,NA,TRBV3-1/TRBV3-2,TRBJ1-2,TGTGCCAGCAGCCCCCAGGCACTCAGTGGCTACACCTTC,CASSPQALSGYTF
NA,NA,TRBV15,TRBJ1-5,TGTGCCACCAGCCCGAGGTATGTGGGAGGCTATAGCAATCAGCCCCAGCATTTT,CATSPRYVGGYSNQPQHF
NA,NA,TRBV6-1,TRBJ1-5,TGTGCCAGCAGTGAAAAAGGGGGAACTAGGCAGCCCCAGCATTTT,CASSEKGGTRQPQHF
NA,TRBD2,TRBV14,TRBJ2-7,TGTGCCAGCAGCCAACTAGCGGGGGGCCCCTACGAGCAGTACTTC,CASSQLAGGPYEQYF
NA,TRBD1,TRBV19,TRBJ2-3,TGTGCCAGTAGTGCCCCCCAGGGGGCGAAAACAGATACGCAGTATTTT,CASSAPQGAKTDTQYF
NA,TRBD1,TRBV2,TRBJ1-1,TGTGCCAGCAGCGCCGGGACAGGGTACACTGAAGCTTTCTTT,CASSAGTGYTEAFF
few,NA,TRBV19,TRBJ2-6,TGTGCCAGTAGTATAATGGGGGGCGGAGGGGCCAACGTCCTGACTTTC,CASSIMGGGGANVLTF
NA,TRBD1,TRBV18,TRBJ1-3,TGTGCCAGCTCACCCGGAACAGGGGGCGCGGGAAACACCATATATTTT,CASSPGTGGAGNTIYF
NA,NA,TRBV6-5,TRBJ2-7,TGTGCCAGCAGCCCCCCGGGGGTCCCTTACGAGCAGTACTTC,CASSPPGVPYEQYF
NA,NA,TRBV25-1,TRBJ1-2,TGTGCCAGCAGTGAATATAACAGTTTCAACTATGGCTACACCTTC,CASSEYNSFNYGYTF
NA,TRBD2,TRBV6-4,TRBJ2-3,TGTGCCAGCAGTGACTCGTATCTAGCGGGGGCCATCACAGATACGCAGTATTTT,CASSDSYLAGAITDTQYF
NA,NA,TRBV27,TRBJ2-7,TGTGCCAGCAGTTTAACCAGGACTGGTTACGAGCAGTACTTC,CASSLTRTGYEQYF
NA,NA,TRBV14,TRBJ2-1,TGTGCCAGCAGCCAAGTCGCTGGCGGGGTAGATGAGCAGTTCTTC,CASSQVAGGVDEQFF
NA,NA,TRBV6-5,TRBJ1-4,TGTGCCAGCGGTACCGGCAGGAATGAAAAACTGTTTTTT,CASGTGRNEKLFF
NA,TRBD1,TRBV6-6,TRBJ1-4,TGTGCCAGCAGTTACGGACAGGGGGCAGATGAAAAACTGTTTTTT,CASSYGQGADEKLFF
NA,NA,TRBV4-2,TRBJ1-6,TGTGCCAGCAGCCCCGAAGATAGGAATTCACCCCTCCACTTT,CASSPEDRNSPLHF
NA,NA,TRBV7-6,TRBJ1-5,TGTGCCAGCAGCCCCACTAACATGGGAGGTAGCAATCAGCCCCAGCATTTT,CASSPTNMGGSNQPQHF
NA,TRBD1,TRBV5-1,TRBJ2-7,TGCGCCAGCAGCTCCGGGACAGGGCTCTACGAGCAGTACTTC,CASSSGTGLYEQYF
NA,NA,TRBV30,TRBJ1-3,TGTGCCTGGAGTGGGGGACATAGAAACACCATATATTTT,CAWSGGHRNTIYF
NA,TRBD1,TRBV18,TRBJ2-5,TGTGCCAGCTCACCTGCCGGACCCGGGACAGGGGGACAAGAGACCCAGTACTTC,CASSPAGPGTGGQETQYF
NA,NA,TRBV4-1,TRBJ1-5,TGCGCCAGCAGCCAGGCAACAGGGATAAGGGATCAGCCCCAGCATTTT,CASSQATGIRDQPQHF
NA,TRBD1,TRBV3-1/TRBV3-2,TRBJ1-1,TGTGCCAGCAGCCACCGACGACAGGGGAGAACTGAAGCTTTCTTT,CASSHRRQGRTEAFF
NA,NA,TRBV5-1,TRBJ1-1,TGCGCCAGCAGCTGGGGGGAATCCCTCAACACTGAAGCTTTCTTT,CASSWGESLNTEAFF
NA,TRBD1,TRBV6-5,TRBJ2-7,TGTGCCAGCAGCCTCGGGACAGGTACCTTCGAGCAGTACTTC,CASSLGTGTFEQYF
NA,NA,TRBV19,TRBJ1-1,TGTGCCAGTAGTGCACAGGTGGGGACTGAAGCTTTCTTT,CASSAQVGTEAFF
NA,TRBD1,TRBV29-1,TRBJ2-5,TGCAGCGTTGTACTGGACAGGGGACTGGAGACCCAGTACTTC,CSVVLDRGLETQYF
NA,NA,TRBV15,TRBJ2-3,TGTGCCACCAGCTCTCGGGATAGCACAGATACGCAGTATTTT,CATSSRDSTDTQYF
once,TRBD1,TRBV6-5,TRBJ1-6,TGTGCCAGCAGCCCGGGGACAGATAATTCACCCCTCCACTTT,CASSPGTDNSPLHF
NA,NA,TRBV2,TRBJ1-5,TGTGCCAGCAGTGGTGCATCCCGGGGGGGCAATCAGCCCCAGCATTTT,CASSGASRGGNQPQHF
NA,NA,TRBV6-1,TRBJ1-6,TGTGCCAGCAGTGAGCTGTATTCACCCCTCCACTTT,CASSELYSPLHF
once,NA,TRBV6-1,TRBJ1-1,TGTGCCAGCAGTGATGGTCTAGGGGGCACTGAAGCTTTCTTT,CASSDGLGGTEAFF
few,NA,TRBV30,TRBJ2-7,TGTGCCTGGAGTGTTACATTCGAGCAGTACTTC,CAWSVTFEQYF
NA,NA,TRBV5-1,TRBJ1-2,TGCGCCAGCAGCTTGGCGCCGGGGGAGGTCTATGGCTACACCTTC,CASSLAPGEVYGYTF
NA,TRBD1,TRBV30,TRBJ1-1,TGTGCCTGGAGTCACGGGGGAGGGGGCTTGGACACTGAAGCTTTCTTT,CAWSHGGGGLDTEAFF
NA,NA,TRBV4-1,TRBJ2-5,TGCGCCAGCAGCCAGCAGGACTCGAGTCTGCGAGAGACCCAGTACTTC,CASSQQDSSLRETQYF
few,NA,TRBV4-1,TRBJ2-5,TGCGCCAGCAGCCGGGCAGGGGAAGAGACCCAGTACTTC,CASSRAGEETQYF
NA,NA,TRBV9,TRBJ1-6,TGTGCCAGCAGCGTAGGGACCGTCACTACACCCCTCCACTTT,CASSVGTVTTPLHF
NA,NA,TRBV28,TRBJ1-5,TGTGCCAGCAGCCAGGGACCGCAGCCCCAGCATTTT,CASSQGPQPQHF
NA,NA,TRBV19,TRBJ2-3,TGTGCCAGTAAGAAAAGGGGACGGGGGACCAGCACAGATACGCAGTATTTT,CASKKRGRGTSTDTQYF